These 29 T cell receptor beta chains were sequenced from one sample in a study of CD8+ T cells in alopecia areata. Extracted RNA was reverse transcribed into cDNA, the sequencing template. The method was immunoSEQ multiplex PCR; TCRdb's version includes in-frame clones alone and lacks a portion of them. The table includes over 60,000 clones, around 42% detected once. Treatment defined: oral pan-JAK inhibitor, 5-10 mg twice daily. The source was CD8+ T cells sorted from blood, collected around week 37, from a patient treated with tofacitinib. The receptors stem from a human donor with alopecia areata.

This chain uses TRBV5-1 with TRBJ2-1, with 7 bases matching TRBD2. The V gene end was trimmed by 4 bases and the J gene end by 2 bases; junction bases not matched to a gene: 6. The germline V gene encodes CDR1 SGHRS and CDR2 YFSETQ. The CDR3 loop spans 15 amino acids. The CDR3 sequence is CASSLTSGTYNEQFF. The CDR3, as DNA: TGCGCCAGCAGCCTTACAAGCGGGACCTACAATGAGCAGTTCTTC.

Only a few counts were recorded for this clone. The gene calls are TRBV6-5 and TRBJ2-1; a weak D match, TRBD1 (6 bases). V was clipped by 3 bases and J by 5 bases, with 11 bases between them. The CDR3 is 14 amino acids. CDR1 is MNHEY, CDR2 SVGAGI, per germline. The CDR3 bases are TGTGCCAGCAGTTATGGGGCAGGGGACAATGAGCAGTTCTTC. Its protein product is CASSYGAGDNEQFF.

The genes are TRBV29-1 and TRBJ2-7; the D gene could be TRBD1 or TRBD2 (7 bases each). CDR3 size: 12 residues. V lost 7 bases and J 3 bases, leaving 13 bases between the germline ends. CDR1 is SQVTM and CDR2 is ANQGSEA in the germline V gene. CDR3 sequence (DNA): TGCAGCGCGCAGGGGGGGTTCTACGAGCAGTACTTC. It translates to CSAQGGFYEQYF.

This clone was seen only a few times. V is TRBV11-1 and J is TRBJ1-2; D is undetermined. The V end was cut by 0 bases, the J end by 9 bases, with 8 bases between. This CDR3 spans 12 amino acids. CDR1 is SGHAT and CDR2 is FQDESV in the germline V gene (reference sequence). The CDR3 sequence: CASSLAGRSYTF. In DNA, the CDR3 is TGTGCCAGCAGCTTAGCAGGCAGAAGCTACACCTTC.

The chain combines TRBV30 with TRBJ2-3, with 8 nucleotides matching TRBD1. J gave up 4 bases and V 4 bases, and 7 bases lay outside the gene matches. Germline-derived CDR1 and CDR2 are GTSNPN and SVGIG (reference sequence). This CDR3 spans 14 amino acids. The chain's CDR3 is CAWKPDREADTQYF. The CDR3 coding sequence is TGTGCCTGGAAACCGGACAGGGAGGCAGATACGCAGTATTTT.

This clone appeared a few times. The V gene is TRBV4-3, the J gene TRBJ2-7; D might be TRBD1 or TRBD2, each matching 5 bases. The V and J ends lost 4 bases and 5 bases respectively, with 18 bases between them. Germline CDR1 and CDR2: LGHNA and YSLEER. The CDR3 length is 15 residues. The CDR3 reads CASSLALGPPHEQYF. CDR3 bases: TGCGCCAGCAGCCTTGCTTTGGGACCTCCCCACGAGCAGTACTTC.

The chain links TRBV6-1 to TRBJ1-1; D may be TRBD1 (5 bases). This CDR3 contains 10 residues. Per germline, CDR1 MNHNS and CDR2 SASEGT. The ends were cut back, 8 bases at V and 6 bases at J, with 7 bases in the middle. The chain's CDR3 is CASRGAEAFF. The CDR3 DNA reads as TGTGCCAGCCGGGGGGCTGAAGCTTTCTTT.

The CDR3 coding sequence is TGCGCCAGCAGCTCCGGGACAGGGGACGAGCAGTACTTC. Translating gives CASSSGTGDEQYF. The chain is built from TRBV5-1 and TRBJ2-7; the match to TRBD1 covers 10 bases. V was clipped by 3 bases and J by 5 bases; unmatched bases: 2. The CDR3 runs 13 residues. The V gene's germline CDR1 is SGHRS and CDR2 YFSETQ.

The J gene is TRBJ2-5, the V gene TRBV4-1, with 11 bases fitting TRBD2. Germline values: CDR1 MGHRA, CDR2 YSYEKL. Trimming cost V 2 bases and J 2 bases; bases outside gene matches: 7. This CDR3 is 17 amino acids long. CDR3 in DNA: TGCGCCAGCAGCCAATCGGTTCTAGCGGGAGGTCAAGAGACCCAGTACTTC. Protein sequence: CASSQSVLAGGQETQYF.

The chain has TRBV15 and TRBJ2-7; maybe TRBD2 (5 bases). V shed 0 bases and J shed 2 bases, with 11 bases lying between them. Per germline, CDR1 LNHNV and CDR2 YYDKDF (reference sequence). There are 15 residues in the CDR3. As DNA, the CDR3 is TGTGCCACCAGCAGAGAGAGGGTACGGGCCTACGAGCAGTACTTC. Protein sequence: CATSRERVRAYEQYF.

This clone was counted between two and nine times. The V and J genes are TRBV29-1 and TRBJ2-7, with 14 bases identical to TRBD2. The CDR3 has 16 amino acids. V dropped 4 bases and J dropped 5; count of bases not matched to a gene: 10. The V gene's germline CDR1 is SQVTM and CDR2 ANQGSEA. CDR3 DNA sequence: TGCAGCGTTGTAGGGACTAGCGGGAGCATTGGCGACGAGCAGTACTTC. Protein: CSVVGTSGSIGDEQYF.

V is TRBV30 and J is TRBJ2-7, with TRBD2 identical over 7 bases. This CDR3 comprises 13 residues. Trimming took 2 bases from V and 8 from J; bases not matched to a gene: 9. Germline loops: CDR1 GTSNPN, CDR2 SVGIG (reference sequence). The CDR3: CAWSTGEGQKQYF. CDR3 bases: TGTGCCTGGAGTACGGGGGAGGGCCAGAAGCAGTACTTC.

The chain carries TRBV29-1 and TRBJ2-2; TRBD1 might be the D (5 bases). V shed 7 bases and J shed 6 bases, with 9 bases lying between them. CDR1 and CDR2 (germline): SQVTM, ANQGSEA. The CDR3 runs to 11 residues. CDR3 nucleotide sequence: TGCAGCGCTATCAGGGCCGGGGAGCTGTTTTTT. This encodes CSAIRAGELFF.

V gene TRBV27 combines with J gene TRBJ2-7, with 12 bases identical to TRBD1. Trimming removed 2 bases from V and 4 bases from J; junction bases left unmatched: 6. The length of the CDR3 is 16 residues. Per germline, CDR1 MNHEY and CDR2 SMNVEV (reference sequence). The CDR3 DNA sequence: TGTGCCAGCAGTTTAACAGGGACAGGGGGCGTTTACGAGCAGTACTTC. Its translation: CASSLTGTGGVYEQYF.

V and J are TRBV7-9 and TRBJ2-7; the match to TRBD2 covers 7 bases. This CDR3 spans 14 amino acids. The V gene's germline CDR1 is SEHNR and CDR2 FQNEAQ (reference sequence). Trimming removed 4 bases from V and 1 base from J; junction bases left unmatched: 4. The CDR3 DNA follows: TGTGCCAGCAGCTCCCCGGGGGGATCCTACGAGCAGTACTTC. Translated, it gives CASSSPGGSYEQYF.

The chain couples TRBV5-1 to TRBJ2-1; 7 bases match TRBD2. Germline values: CDR1 SGHRS, CDR2 YFSETQ. Germline trimming cut 3 bases from V and 7 bases from J; bases unmatched to any gene: 1. This CDR3 is 12 amino acids long. CDR3 sequence reads: CASSWGGNEQFF. The CDR3 nucleotides read TGCGCCAGCAGCTGGGGGGGTAATGAGCAGTTCTTC.

CDR3 coding DNA: TGTGCCAGCAGCTATACTAGCGGCTACGAGCAGTACTTC. Its translation is CASSYTSGYEQYF. V and J are TRBV9 and TRBJ2-7; 8 bases agree with TRBD2. The CDR3 has 13 residues. Per germline, CDR1 SGDLS and CDR2 YYNGEE. V was clipped by 4 bases and J by 3 bases; unmatched bases: 3.

J is TRBJ2-1 and V is TRBV11-2; D not certain. The CDR3 covers 12 residues. Trimming removed 6 bases at V and 4 bases at J, with 7 bases between. Germline lookup yields CDR1 SGHAT and CDR2 FQNNGV. This chain's CDR3 is CASRDGYNEQFF. CDR3 DNA sequence: TGTGCCAGCAGGGACGGATACAATGAGCAGTTCTTC. Drawing the rest from reference TRBV11-2 and TRBJ2-1, the complete variable domain is EAGVAQSPRYKIIEKRQSVAFWCNPISGHATLYWYQQILGQGPKLLIQFQNNGVVDDSQLPKDRFSAERLKGVDSTLKIQPAKLEDSAVYLCASRDGYNEQFFGPGTRLTVL.

This clone was picked up one time. The chain couples TRBV29-1 to TRBJ2-1, with TRBD2 matching over 7 bases. CDR1 is SQVTM and CDR2 is ANQGSEA in the germline V gene. The CDR3 totals 14 residues. V lost 6 bases and J lost 9; bases outside the gene matches: 14. The CDR3 protein is CSVAGWESAGEQFF. The DNA for the CDR3 is TGCAGCGTAGCGGGGTGGGAGAGTGCTGGTGAGCAGTTCTTC.

As to this clone: A far larger clone is a single base away, which makes a read error likely. In DNA, the CDR3 is TGTGCCAGCAGTTTTGCCAGCTCCTACGAGCAGTACTTC. Protein product: CASSFASSYEQYF. The chain employs TRBV25-1 and TRBJ2-7; D gene uncertain. The ends were cut back, 5 bases at V and 0 bases at J, with 8 bases in the middle. This CDR3 comprises 13 residues. Germline V gene sequence: CDR1 MGHDK, CDR2 SYGVNS.

This clone was picked up a small number of times. This chain joins TRBV19 and TRBJ1-1; D may be TRBD1 (5 bases). This CDR3 spans 15 amino acids. V lost 2 bases, J lost 3 bases, and 13 bases lay in between. The germline V gene has CDR1 LNHDA and CDR2 SQIVND (reference sequence). The CDR3 here is CASSIRGPMDTEAFF. The DNA for the CDR3 is TGTGCCAGTAGTATAAGGGGACCGATGGACACTGAAGCTTTCTTT.

This rearrangement joins TRBV27 to TRBJ1-5; D is perhaps TRBD1 (5 bases). The CDR3 extends over 13 amino acids. Trimming took off 5 bases at V and 2 bases at J, with 7 bases between the two ends. Germline loops: CDR1 MNHEY, CDR2 SMNVEV (reference sequence). DNA for the CDR3: TGTGCCAGCAGTATAGGGGGCAATCAGCCCCAGCATTTT. Protein sequence: CASSIGGNQPQHF.

The chain is built from TRBV6-5 and TRBJ2-6; D remains ambiguous. The V end was cut by 6 bases, the J end by 1 base, with 10 bases between. This CDR3 is built from 15 residues. CDR1 is MNHEY and CDR2 is SVGAGI in the germline V gene. This CDR3 is CASRILQSGANVLTF. The CDR3 DNA sequence: TGTGCCAGCAGGATACTACAGTCTGGGGCCAACGTCCTGACTTTC.

The V call is TRBV27, the J call TRBJ2-1; a weak D match, TRBD2 (7 bases). This CDR3 spans 15 amino acids. The V end was cut by 5 bases, the J end by 8 bases, with 19 bases between. From germline, CDR1 is MNHEY and CDR2 SMNVEV (reference sequence). CDR3 in DNA: TGTGCCAGCAGTCTCCTAGGGGGAGGGGTCCATGAGCAGTTCTTC. Its translation: CASSLLGGGVHEQFF.

The rearrangement joins TRBV15 to TRBJ2-5; 15 positions match TRBD2. The CDR3 sequence is 19 residues long. With 6 bases clipped from V and 5 bases from J, the junction kept 16 bases outside the gene matches. CDR1 and CDR2 from the germline V gene are LNHNV and YYDKDF (reference sequence). The CDR3 DNA is TGTGCCACCAGAGGCCGGGACGGAGGACTAGCGGGAGGGCAGGAGACCCAGTACTTC. Translating it yields CATRGRDGGLAGGQETQYF.

A few counts support this clone. The chain carries TRBV30 and TRBJ2-3, with D perhaps matching TRBD2 (6 bases). Germline values: CDR1 GTSNPN, CDR2 SVGIG (reference sequence). There are 16 residues in the CDR3. Trimming removed 0 bases from V and 4 bases from J, with 17 bases in between. The CDR3 reads CAWSVGYSGSADTQYF. Written as DNA, the CDR3 is TGTGCCTGGAGTGTCGGCTATAGCGGCTCGGCAGATACGCAGTATTTT.

This chain links TRBV7-9 with TRBJ1-2; no clear D gene. The germline V and J ends were trimmed by 5 bases and 8 bases, with 9 bases remaining between them. Germline CDR1 reads SEHNR; CDR2 reads FQNEAQ (reference sequence). The CDR3 length is 11 residues. CDR3 sequence (DNA): TGTGCCAGCAGCCGAGGGAGCGGCTACACCTTC. Translation gives CASSRGSGYTF.

This clone was counted a few times. This chain connects TRBV2 to TRBJ2-3; the D gene is possibly TRBD2 (6 bases). Germline lookup yields CDR1 SNHLY and CDR2 FYNNEI. Trimming took 8 bases from V and 2 from J, leaving 11 bases between them. The CDR3 has 13 residues. In DNA, the CDR3 is TGTGCCAGCCCCGGCGGGAACACAGATACGCAGTATTTT. Encoded protein: CASPGGNTDTQYF.

The rearrangement links TRBV9 to TRBJ2-3, with a tentative D call TRBD2 (6 bases). The CDR3 is made up of 21 amino acids. Between the trimmed V and J ends, which lost 4 bases and 0 bases, there was a span of 30 bases. Germline V gene lookup returns CDR1 SGDLS and CDR2 YYNGEE. The chain's CDR3 is CASSHTVVEGSGTPSTDTQYF. The CDR3 coding sequence is TGTGCCAGCAGCCATACAGTCGTAGAGGGTTCCGGGACTCCTAGCACAGATACGCAGTATTTT.